This entry describes one TCR beta chain. Its antigen is as yet unknown. This sample is drawn from a study of radiotherapy plus CTLA-4 blockade in lung cancer. The overall study: Approximately 18% of patients responded objectively, and around 32% achieved disease control. Study outcomes and limitations: Subsequent to radiotherapy plus ipilimumab, tumor-derived TCR clones underwent expansion in blood.

TCRdb's copy holds only in-frame clones and misses some; the assay was immunoSEQ multiplex PCR. The sample lists roughly 97,000 clones, approximately 74% occurring once. The specimen comprised peripheral blood, sampled from a patient treated with radiotherapy plus ipilimumab. The receptor's source is a human donor with non-small cell lung cancer who had a partial response to radiotherapy plus ipilimumab. Some clones in this sample may be carry-over from other donors' samples.

The CDR3 DNA reads TGTGCCAGCAGCACCAGAGGGCAGCCCCAGCATTTT. This encodes CASSTRGQPQHF. This chain joins TRBV5-4 and TRBJ1-5; D call uncertain. Germline loops: CDR1 SGHNT, CDR2 YYREEE (reference sequence). The V and J ends lost 4 bases and 7 bases respectively, with 9 bases between them. The CDR3 covers 12 residues.